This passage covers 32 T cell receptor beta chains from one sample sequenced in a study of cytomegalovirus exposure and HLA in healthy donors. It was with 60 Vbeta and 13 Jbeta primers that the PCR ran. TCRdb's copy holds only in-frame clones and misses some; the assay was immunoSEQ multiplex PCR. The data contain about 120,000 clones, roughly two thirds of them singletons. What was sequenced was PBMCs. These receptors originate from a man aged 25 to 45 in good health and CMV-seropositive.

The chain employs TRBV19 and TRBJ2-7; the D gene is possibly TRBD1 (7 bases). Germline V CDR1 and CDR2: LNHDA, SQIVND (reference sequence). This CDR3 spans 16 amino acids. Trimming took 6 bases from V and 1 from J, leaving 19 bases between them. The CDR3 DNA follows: TGTGCCAGTAGCAAATTGGGGGGACAGAGTTCCTACGAGCAGTACTTC. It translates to CASSKLGGQSSYEQYF.

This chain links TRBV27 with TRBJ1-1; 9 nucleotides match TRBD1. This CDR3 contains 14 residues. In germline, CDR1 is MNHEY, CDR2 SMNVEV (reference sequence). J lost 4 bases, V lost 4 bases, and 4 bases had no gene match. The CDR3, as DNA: TGTGCCAGCAGTTGGACAGGGGCCGCCACTGAAGCTTTCTTT. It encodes CASSWTGAATEAFF.

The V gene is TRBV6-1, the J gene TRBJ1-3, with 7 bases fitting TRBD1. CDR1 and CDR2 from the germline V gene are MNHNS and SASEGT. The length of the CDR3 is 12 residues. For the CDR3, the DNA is TGTCTACTGAGGGGGCCAGGAAACACCATATATTTT. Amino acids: CLLRGPGNTIYF.

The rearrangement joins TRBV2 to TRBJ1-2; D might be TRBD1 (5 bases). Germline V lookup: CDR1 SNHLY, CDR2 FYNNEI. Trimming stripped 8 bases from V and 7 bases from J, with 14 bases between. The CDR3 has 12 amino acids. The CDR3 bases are TGTGCCAGCCGGGGGGATTCGCGTGGCTACACCTTC. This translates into CASRGDSRGYTF.

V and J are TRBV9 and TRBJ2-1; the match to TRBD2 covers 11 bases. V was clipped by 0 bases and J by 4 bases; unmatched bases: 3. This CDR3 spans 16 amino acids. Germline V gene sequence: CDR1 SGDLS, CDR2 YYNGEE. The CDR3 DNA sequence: TGTGCCAGCAGCGTAGAACTAGCGGGGGTTTACAATGAGCAGTTCTTC. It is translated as CASSVELAGVYNEQFF.

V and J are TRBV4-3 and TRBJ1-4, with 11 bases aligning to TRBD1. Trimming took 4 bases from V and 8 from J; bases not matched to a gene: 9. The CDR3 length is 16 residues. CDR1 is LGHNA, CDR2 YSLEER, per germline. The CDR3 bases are TGCGCCAGCAGCCCTAGAGAGGGACAGGGGGGGGAAAAACTGTTTTTT. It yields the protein CASSPREGQGGEKLFF.

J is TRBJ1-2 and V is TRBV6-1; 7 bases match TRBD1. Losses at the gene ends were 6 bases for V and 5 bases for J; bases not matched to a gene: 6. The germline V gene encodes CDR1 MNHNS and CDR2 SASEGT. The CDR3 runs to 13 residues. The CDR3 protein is CASRGPGQYGYTF. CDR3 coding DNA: TGTGCCAGCAGAGGGCCGGGACAGTATGGCTACACCTTC.

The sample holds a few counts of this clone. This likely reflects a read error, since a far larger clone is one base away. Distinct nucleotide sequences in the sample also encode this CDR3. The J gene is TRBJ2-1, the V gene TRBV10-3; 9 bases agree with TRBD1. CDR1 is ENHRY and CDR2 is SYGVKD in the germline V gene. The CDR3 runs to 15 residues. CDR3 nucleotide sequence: TGCGCCATCAGGACAGGGGCCGCTGAGGCGACGGAGCAGTTCTTC. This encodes CAIRTGAAEATEQFF.

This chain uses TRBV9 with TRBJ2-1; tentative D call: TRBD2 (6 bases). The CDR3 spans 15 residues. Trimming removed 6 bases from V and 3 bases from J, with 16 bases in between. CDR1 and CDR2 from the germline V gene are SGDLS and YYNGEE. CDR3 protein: CASTPAGTFYNEQFF. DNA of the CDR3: TGTGCCAGCACTCCCGCCGGGACTTTCTACAATGAGCAGTTCTTC.

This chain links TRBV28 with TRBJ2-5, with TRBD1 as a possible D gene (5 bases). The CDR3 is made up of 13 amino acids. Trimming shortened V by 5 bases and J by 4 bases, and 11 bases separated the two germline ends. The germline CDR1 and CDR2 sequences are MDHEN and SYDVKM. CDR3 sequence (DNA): TGTGCCAGCAGTGACAGTTTCGGAGAGACCCAGTACTTC. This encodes CASSDSFGETQYF. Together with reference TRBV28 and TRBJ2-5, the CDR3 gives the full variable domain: DVKVTQSSRYLVKRTGEKVFLECVQDMDHENMFWYRQDPGLGLRLIYFSYDVKMKEKGDIPEGYSVSREKKERFSLILESASTNQTSMYLCASSDSFGETQYFGPGTRLLVL.

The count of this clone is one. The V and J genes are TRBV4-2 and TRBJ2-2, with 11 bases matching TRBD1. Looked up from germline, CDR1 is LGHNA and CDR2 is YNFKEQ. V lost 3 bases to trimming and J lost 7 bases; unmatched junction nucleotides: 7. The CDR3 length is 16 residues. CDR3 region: CASSHWTGGMNGELFF. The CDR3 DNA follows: TGTGCCAGCAGCCATTGGACAGGGGGCATGAACGGGGAGCTGTTTTTT.

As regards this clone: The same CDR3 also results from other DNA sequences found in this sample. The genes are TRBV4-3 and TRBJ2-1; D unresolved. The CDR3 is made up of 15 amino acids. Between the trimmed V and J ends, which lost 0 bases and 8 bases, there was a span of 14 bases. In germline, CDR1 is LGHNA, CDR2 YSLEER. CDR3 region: CASSQEYLPVDEQFF. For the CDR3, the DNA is TGCGCCAGCAGCCAAGAATACCTACCTGTGGATGAGCAGTTCTTC.

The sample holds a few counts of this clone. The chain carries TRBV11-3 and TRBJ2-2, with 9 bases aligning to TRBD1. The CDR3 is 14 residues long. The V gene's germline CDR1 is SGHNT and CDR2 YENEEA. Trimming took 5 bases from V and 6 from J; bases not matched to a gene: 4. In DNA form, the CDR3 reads TGTGCCAGCAGCGCGACAGGGGGGGCCGGGGAGCTGTTTTTT. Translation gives CASSATGGAGELFF.

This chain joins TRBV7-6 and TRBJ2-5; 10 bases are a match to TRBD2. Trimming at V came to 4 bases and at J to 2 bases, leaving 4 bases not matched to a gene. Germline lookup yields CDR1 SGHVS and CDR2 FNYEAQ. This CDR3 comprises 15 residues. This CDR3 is CASSSGLAAQETQYF. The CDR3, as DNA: TGTGCCAGCAGCTCTGGACTAGCGGCGCAAGAGACCCAGTACTTC. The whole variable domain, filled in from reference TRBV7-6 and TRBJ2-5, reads GAGVSQSPRYKVTKRGQDVALRCDPISGHVSLYWYRQALGQGPEFLTYFNYEAQQDKSGLPNDRFSAERPEGSISTLTIQRTEQRDSAMYRCASSSGLAAQETQYFGPGTRLLVL.

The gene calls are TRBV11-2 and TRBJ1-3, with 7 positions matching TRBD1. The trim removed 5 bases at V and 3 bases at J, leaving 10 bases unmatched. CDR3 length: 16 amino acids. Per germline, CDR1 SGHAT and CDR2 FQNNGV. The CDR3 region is CASSKRDWDSGNTIYF. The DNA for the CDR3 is TGTGCCAGCAGCAAAAGGGATTGGGACAGTGGAAACACCATATATTTT. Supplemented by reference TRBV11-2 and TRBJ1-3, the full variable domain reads EAGVAQSPRYKIIEKRQSVAFWCNPISGHATLYWYQQILGQGPKLLIQFQNNGVVDDSQLPKDRFSAERLKGVDSTLKIQPAKLEDSAVYLCASSKRDWDSGNTIYFGEGSWLTVV.

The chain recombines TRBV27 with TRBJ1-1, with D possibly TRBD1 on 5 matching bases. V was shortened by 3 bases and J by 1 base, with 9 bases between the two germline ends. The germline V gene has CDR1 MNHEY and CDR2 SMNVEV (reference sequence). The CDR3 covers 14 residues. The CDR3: CASSFNGQNTEAFF. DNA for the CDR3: TGTGCCAGCAGTTTCAACGGACAGAACACTGAAGCTTTCTTT.

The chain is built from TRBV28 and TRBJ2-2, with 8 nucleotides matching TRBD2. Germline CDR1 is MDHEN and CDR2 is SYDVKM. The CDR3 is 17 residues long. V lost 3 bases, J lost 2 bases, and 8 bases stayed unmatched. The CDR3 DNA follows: TGTGCCAGCAGTTTCACGGGACTAGGGGGAAACACCGGGGAGCTGTTTTTT. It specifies CASSFTGLGGNTGELFF.

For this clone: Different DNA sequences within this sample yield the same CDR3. CDR3 DNA: TGTGCCAGCAGTGACTCCCGGGACAGGGAATGGCAAGAGACCCAGTACTTC. This sequence encodes CASSDSRDREWQETQYF. V and J are TRBV6-4 and TRBJ2-5; 9 bases are shared with TRBD1. The V gene's germline CDR1 is MRHNA and CDR2 SNTAGT. The J segment lost 2 bases and the V segment lost 0 bases, leaving 7 bases of the junction unmatched. The CDR3 runs to 17 residues.

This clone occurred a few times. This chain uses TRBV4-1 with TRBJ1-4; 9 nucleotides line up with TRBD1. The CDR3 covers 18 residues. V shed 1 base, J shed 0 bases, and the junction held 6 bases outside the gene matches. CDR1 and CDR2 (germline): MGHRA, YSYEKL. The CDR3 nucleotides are TGCGCCAGCAGCCAAGGGAGGGGACAGGGAGCAACTAATGAAAAACTGTTTTTT. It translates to CASSQGRGQGATNEKLFF.

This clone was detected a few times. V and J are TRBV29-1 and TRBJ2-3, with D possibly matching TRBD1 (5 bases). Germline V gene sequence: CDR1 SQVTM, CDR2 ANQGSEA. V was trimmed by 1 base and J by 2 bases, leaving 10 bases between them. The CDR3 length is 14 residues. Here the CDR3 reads CSVEGQSNTDTQYF. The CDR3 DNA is TGCAGCGTTGAAGGACAGTCGAACACAGATACGCAGTATTTT.

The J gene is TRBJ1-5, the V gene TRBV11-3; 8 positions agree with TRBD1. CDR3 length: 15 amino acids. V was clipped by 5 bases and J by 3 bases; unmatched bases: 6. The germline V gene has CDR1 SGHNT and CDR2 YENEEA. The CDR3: CASSPRQGLNQPQHF. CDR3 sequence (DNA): TGTGCCAGCAGCCCTCGACAGGGGCTCAATCAGCCCCAGCATTTT.

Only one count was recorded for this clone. CDR3 region: CASSIPGLAVINEQFF. DNA for the CDR3: TGTGCCAGCAGCATACCGGGACTAGCGGTTATCAATGAGCAGTTCTTC. V gene TRBV11-2 combines with J gene TRBJ2-1, with TRBD2 identical over 11 bases. V dropped 5 bases and J dropped 6; count of bases not matched to a gene: 9. The V gene's germline CDR1 is SGHAT and CDR2 FQNNGV. The CDR3 is 16 residues long.

The CDR3 is CASSQNGRRDYEQYF. CDR3 nucleotides: TGCGCCAGCAGCCAGAACGGACGGAGGGACTACGAGCAGTACTTC. V and J are TRBV4-1 and TRBJ2-7, with D perhaps matching TRBD2 (6 bases). V was pared by 3 bases and J by 3 bases, with 15 bases between. Germline V gene data show CDR1 as MGHRA and CDR2 as YSYEKL. The CDR3 has 15 amino acids.

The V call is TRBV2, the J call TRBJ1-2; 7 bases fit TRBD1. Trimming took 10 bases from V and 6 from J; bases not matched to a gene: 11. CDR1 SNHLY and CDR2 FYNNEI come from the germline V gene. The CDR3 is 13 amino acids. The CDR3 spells CATQLGGRHGYTF. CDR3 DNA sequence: TGTGCCACCCAGTTAGGGGGCCGGCATGGCTACACCTTC.

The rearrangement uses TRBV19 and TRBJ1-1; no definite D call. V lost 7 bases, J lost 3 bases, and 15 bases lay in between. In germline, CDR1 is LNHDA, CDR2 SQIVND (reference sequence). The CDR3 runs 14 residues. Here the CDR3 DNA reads TGTGCCAGTATGAACACCGAAGCGGACACTGAAGCTTTCTTT. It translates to CASMNTEADTEAFF.

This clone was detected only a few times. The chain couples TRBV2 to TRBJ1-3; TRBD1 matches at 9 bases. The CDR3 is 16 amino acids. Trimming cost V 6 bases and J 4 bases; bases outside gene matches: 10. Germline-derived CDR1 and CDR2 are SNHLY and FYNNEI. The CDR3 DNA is TGTGCCAGCAGGGAGATAACGACAGGGGGAGGAAACACCATATATTTT. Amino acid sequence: CASREITTGGGNTIYF.

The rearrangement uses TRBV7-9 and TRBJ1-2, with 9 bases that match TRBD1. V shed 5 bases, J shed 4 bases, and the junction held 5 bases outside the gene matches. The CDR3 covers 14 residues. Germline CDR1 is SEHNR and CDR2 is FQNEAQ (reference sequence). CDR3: CASSRTGAVYGYTF. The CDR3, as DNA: TGTGCCAGCAGCCGGACAGGGGCCGTCTATGGCTACACCTTC.

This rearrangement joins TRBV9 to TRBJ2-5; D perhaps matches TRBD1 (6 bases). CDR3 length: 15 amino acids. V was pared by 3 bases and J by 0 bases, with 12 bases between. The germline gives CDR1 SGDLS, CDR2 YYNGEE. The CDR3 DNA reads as TGTGCCAGCAGCGCCGGGACACGGTACCAAGAGACCCAGTACTTC. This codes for CASSAGTRYQETQYF.

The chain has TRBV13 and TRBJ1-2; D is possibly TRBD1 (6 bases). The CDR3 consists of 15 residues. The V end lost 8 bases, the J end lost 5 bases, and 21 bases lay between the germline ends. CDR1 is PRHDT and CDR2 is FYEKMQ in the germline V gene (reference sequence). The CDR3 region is CASHFSGDNRYGYTF. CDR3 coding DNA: TGTGCCAGCCACTTCTCCGGGGACAATCGGTATGGCTACACCTTC.

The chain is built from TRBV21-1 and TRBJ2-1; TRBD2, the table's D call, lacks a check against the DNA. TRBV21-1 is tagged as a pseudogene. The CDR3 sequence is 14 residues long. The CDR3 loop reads CASSRTSGSCEQFF. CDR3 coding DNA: TGTGCCAGCAGCAGAACTAGCGGGAGTTGTGAGCAGTTCTTC.

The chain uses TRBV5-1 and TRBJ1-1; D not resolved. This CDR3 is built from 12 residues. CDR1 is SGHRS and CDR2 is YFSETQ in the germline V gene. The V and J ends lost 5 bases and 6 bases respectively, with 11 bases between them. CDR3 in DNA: TGCGCCAGCAGAACTAATGAACCTGAAGCTTTCTTT. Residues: CASRTNEPEAFF.

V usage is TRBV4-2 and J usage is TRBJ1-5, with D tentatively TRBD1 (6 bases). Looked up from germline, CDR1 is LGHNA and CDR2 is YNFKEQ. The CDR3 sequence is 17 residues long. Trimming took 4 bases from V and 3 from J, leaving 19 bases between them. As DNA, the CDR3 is TGTGCCAGCAGCCCACGAGGGACAACCCAACTCAATCAGCCCCAGCATTTT. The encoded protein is CASSPRGTTQLNQPQHF.